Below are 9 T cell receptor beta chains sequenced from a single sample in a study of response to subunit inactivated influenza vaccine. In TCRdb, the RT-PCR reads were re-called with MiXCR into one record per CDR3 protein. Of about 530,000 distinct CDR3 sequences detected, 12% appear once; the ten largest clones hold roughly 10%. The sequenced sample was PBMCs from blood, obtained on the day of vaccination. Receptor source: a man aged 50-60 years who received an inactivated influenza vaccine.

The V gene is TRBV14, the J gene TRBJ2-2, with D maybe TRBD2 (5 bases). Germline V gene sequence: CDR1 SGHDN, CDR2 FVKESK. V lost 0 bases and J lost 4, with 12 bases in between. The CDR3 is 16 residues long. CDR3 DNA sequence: TGTGCCAGCAGCCAAGATTTGCGGGTTGCCACCGGGGAGCTGTTTTTT. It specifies CASSQDLRVATGELFF.

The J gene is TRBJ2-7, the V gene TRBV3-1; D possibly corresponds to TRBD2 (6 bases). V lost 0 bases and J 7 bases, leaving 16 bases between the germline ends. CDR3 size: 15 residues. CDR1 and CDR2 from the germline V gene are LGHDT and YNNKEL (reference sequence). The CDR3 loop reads CASSQDWRGSEEQYF. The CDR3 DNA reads TGTGCCAGCAGCCAAGATTGGAGGGGATCGGAAGAGCAGTACTTC.

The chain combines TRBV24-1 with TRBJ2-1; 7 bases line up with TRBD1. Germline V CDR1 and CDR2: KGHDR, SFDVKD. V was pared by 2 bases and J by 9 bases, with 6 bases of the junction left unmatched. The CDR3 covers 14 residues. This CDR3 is CATSDSFRGTEQFF. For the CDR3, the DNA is TGTGCCACCAGTGATTCCTTCAGGGGGACTGAGCAGTTCTTC.

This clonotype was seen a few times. CDR3 loop: CATSDLRGVYNEQFF. The CDR3 DNA is TGTGCCACCAGTGATTTGCGGGGCGTCTACAATGAGCAGTTCTTC. The V gene is TRBV24-1, the J gene TRBJ2-1; D is perhaps TRBD1 or TRBD2 (5 bases each). There are 15 residues in the CDR3. The germline CDR1 and CDR2 sequences are KGHDR and SFDVKD. The V end lost 0 bases, the J end lost 3 bases, and 8 bases lay between the germline ends.

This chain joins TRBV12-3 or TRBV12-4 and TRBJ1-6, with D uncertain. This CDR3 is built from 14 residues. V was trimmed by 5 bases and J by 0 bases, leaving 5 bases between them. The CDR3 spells CASSLTSYNSPLHF. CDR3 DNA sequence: TGTGCCAGCAGTCTGACCTCCTATAATTCACCCCTCCACTTT.

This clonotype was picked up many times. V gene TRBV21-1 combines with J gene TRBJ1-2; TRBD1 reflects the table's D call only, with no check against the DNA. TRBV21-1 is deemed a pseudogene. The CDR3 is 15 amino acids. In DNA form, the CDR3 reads TGTGCCAGCAGCAGTAGACAGCACCTTAACTATGGCTACACCTTC. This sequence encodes CASSSRQHLNYGYTF.

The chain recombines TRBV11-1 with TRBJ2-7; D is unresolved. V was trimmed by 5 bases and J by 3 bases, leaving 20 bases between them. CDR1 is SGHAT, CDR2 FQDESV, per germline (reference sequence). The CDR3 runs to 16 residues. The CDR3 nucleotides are TGTGCCAGCAGCCCGAGGCAGGTCCCAGCTATCTACGAGCAGTACTTC. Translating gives CASSPRQVPAIYEQYF.

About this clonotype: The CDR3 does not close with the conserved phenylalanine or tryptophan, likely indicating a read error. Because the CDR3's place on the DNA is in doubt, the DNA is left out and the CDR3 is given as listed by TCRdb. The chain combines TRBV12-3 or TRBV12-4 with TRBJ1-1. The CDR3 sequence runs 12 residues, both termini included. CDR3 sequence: CASSLSPHPRFI.

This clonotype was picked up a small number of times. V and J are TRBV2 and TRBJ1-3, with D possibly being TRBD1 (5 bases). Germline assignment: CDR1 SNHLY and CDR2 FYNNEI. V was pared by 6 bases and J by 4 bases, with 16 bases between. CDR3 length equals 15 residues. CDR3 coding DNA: TGTGCCAGCAGGGGGGAAGGGTCGGCAGGAAACACCATATATTTT. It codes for CASRGEGSAGNTIYF.